Reported below is one T cell receptor beta chain. This sample was taken from a study of blood T cell repertoires in COVID-19. Overall study: The United States, Italy and Spain supplied acute and convalescent COVID-19 samples.

The protocol was immunoSEQ multiplex PCR, while the TCRdb copy is restricted to in-frame clones and leaves out a portion. The data hold about 260,000 clones, with about 87% observed a single time. The specimen sequenced was peripheral blood. This TCR was recovered from a woman in her forties who had recovered from COVID-19.

Written as DNA, the CDR3 is TGTGCCAGCAGCCAATGGGGGACAGGCGAAAAACTGTTTTTT. Translation: CASSQWGTGEKLFF. J is TRBJ1-4 and V is TRBV5-4; 8 bases agree with TRBD1. The V gene end was trimmed by 4 bases and the J gene end by 8 bases; junction bases not matched to a gene: 7. CDR1 and CDR2 from the germline V gene are SGHNT and YYREEE (reference sequence). CDR3 length equals 14 residues.